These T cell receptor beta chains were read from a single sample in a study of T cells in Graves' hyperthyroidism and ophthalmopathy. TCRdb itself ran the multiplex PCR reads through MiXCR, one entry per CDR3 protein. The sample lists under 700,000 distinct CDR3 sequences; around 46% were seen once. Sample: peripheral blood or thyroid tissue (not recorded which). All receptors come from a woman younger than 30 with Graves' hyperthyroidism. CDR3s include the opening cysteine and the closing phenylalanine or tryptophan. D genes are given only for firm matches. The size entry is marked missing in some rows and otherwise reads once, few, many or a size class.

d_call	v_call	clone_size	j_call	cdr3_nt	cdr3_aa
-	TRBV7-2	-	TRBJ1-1	TGTGCCAGCAGCAGCCGCGGGCCCACTGAAGCTTTCTTT	CASSSRGPTEAFF
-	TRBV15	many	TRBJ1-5	TGTGCCACCAGCAGAGATCAAGGGAAGGGTCAGCCCCAGCATTTT	CATSRDQGKGQPQHF
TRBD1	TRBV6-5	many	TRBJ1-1	TGTGCCAGCAGTCTCGACAGGGGAAAGGCTTTCTTT	CASSLDRGKAFF
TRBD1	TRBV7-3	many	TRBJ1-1	TGTGCCAGCAGCTTAGGACAGGGAGAAGCTTTCTTT	CASSLGQGEAFF
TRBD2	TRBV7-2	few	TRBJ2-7	TGTGCCAGCAGCCCGTCAGCGGGAGTAGGGGAAGAGCAGTACTTC	CASSPSAGVGEEQYF
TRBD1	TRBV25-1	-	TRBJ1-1	TGTGCCAGCTTGGACCAGGGGGCGCTGAACACTGAAGCTTTCTTT	CASLDQGALNTEAFF
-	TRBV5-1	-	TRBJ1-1	TGCGCCAGCAGAAAGGCAGGGAGGACTGAAGCTTTCTTT	CASRKAGRTEAFF
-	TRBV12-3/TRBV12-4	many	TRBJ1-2	TGTGCCAGCAGTTTTAGGGCGTCGGGGGCCTATGGCTACACCTTC	CASSFRASGAYGYTF
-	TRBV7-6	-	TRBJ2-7	TGTGCCAGCAGCTTAGTACCCCCGGACACTCAAACCTACGAGCAGTACTTC	CASSLVPPDTQTYEQYF
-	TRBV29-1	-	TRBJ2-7	TGCAGCCCTGGAGGGCCAAGGAGTTACGAGCAGTACTTC	CSPGGPRSYEQYF
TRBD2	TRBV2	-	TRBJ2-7	TGTGCCAGCAGTGCTCGGCTAGCGGGATCCTACGAGCAGTACTTC	CASSARLAGSYEQYF
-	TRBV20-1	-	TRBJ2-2	TGCAGTGCCACCAGGAAGACCGTGGGCACCGGGGAGCTGTTTTTT	CSATRKTVGTGELFF
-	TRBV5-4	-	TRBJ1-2	TGTGCCAGCAGCTCGACGGGGGGGCCTGGCTACACCTTC	CASSSTGGPGYTF
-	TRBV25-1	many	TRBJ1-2	TGTGCCAGCAGTGGTAGGACAGACAGTAACTATGGCTACACCTTC	CASSGRTDSNYGYTF
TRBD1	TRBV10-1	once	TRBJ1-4	TGCGCCAGCAGCCAAGAACAGGGGAATGAAAAACTGTTTTTT	CASSQEQGNEKLFF
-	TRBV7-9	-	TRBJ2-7	TGTGCCAGCAGCTACCGGGACCATCTGACCTACGAGCAGTACTTC	CASSYRDHLTYEQYF
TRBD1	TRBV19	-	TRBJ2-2	TGTGCCAGTAGTATAGGGACAGGGACCACCGGGGAGCTGTTTTTT	CASSIGTGTTGELFF
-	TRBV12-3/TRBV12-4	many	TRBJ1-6	TGTGCCAGCAGTGTAGGGATGAATTCACCCCTCCACTTT	CASSVGMNSPLHF
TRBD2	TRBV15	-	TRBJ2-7	TGTGCCACCAGCAGAGATCCACTAGCGGGAGGGTTCCACGAGCAGTACTTC	CATSRDPLAGGFHEQYF
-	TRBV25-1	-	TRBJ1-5	TGTGCCAGCTTAGCGGAAGGGCGGTTCAATCAGCCCCAGCATTTT	CASLAEGRFNQPQHF
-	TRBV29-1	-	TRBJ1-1	TGCAGCGTTGCGAGGGGGTCTGCGGCTTTCTTT	CSVARGSAAFF
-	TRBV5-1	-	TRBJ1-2	TGCGCCAGCAGCTTGGGCCAGGGTGTGCGCGGCTACACCTTC	CASSLGQGVRGYTF
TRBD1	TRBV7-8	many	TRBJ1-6	TGTGCCAGCAGCTTAAGGGCCGGACAGGGAAGTTCACCCCTCCACTTT	CASSLRAGQGSSPLHF
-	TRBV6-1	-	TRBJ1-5	TGTGCCAGCAGTTCCCCCCAGGGAAATCAGCCCCAGCATTTT	CASSSPQGNQPQHF
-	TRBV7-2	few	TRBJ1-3	TGTGCCAGCAGCCGGCCCCTCTCTGGAAACACCATATATTTT	CASSRPLSGNTIYF
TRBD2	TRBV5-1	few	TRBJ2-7	TGCGCCAGCAGCTTGGATGGACTAGCATCCTACGAGCAGTACTTC	CASSLDGLASYEQYF
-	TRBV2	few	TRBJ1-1	TGTGCCAGCAGGGGTGCGCCGAGGGGCGAAATGGGAGCTTTCTTT	CASRGAPRGEMGAFF
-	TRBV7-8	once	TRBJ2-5	TGTGCCAGCAGCCCGGAGGGCGGATTAAAAGAGACCCAGTACTTC	CASSPEGGLKETQYF
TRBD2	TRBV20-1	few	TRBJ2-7	TGCAGTGCTAGAGTTTCTAGCGGGAACCACGAGCAGTACTTC	CSARVSSGNHEQYF
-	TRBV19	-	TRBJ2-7	TGTGCCAGTAGTAGGCAGGGGCCAAACTCCTACGAGCAGTACTTC	CASSRQGPNSYEQYF
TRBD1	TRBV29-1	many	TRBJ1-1	TGCAGCGCCAGGACAGGGGTAGTTGAAGCTTTCTTT	CSARTGVVEAFF
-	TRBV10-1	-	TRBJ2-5	TGCGCCAGCAGTGGGTCGGAGAAGGGAGAGACCCAGTACTTC	CASSGSEKGETQYF
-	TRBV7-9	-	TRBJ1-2	TGTGCCAGCAGCGCAGGCGACAGCTATGGCTACACCTTC	CASSAGDSYGYTF
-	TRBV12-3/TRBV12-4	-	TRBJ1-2	TGTGCCAGCACTTCCGGCAGGGGTAGCTATGGCTACACCTTC	CASTSGRGSYGYTF
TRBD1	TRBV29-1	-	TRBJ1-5	TGCAGCTGGACAGGCCTGAATCAGCCCCAGCATTTT	CSWTGLNQPQHF